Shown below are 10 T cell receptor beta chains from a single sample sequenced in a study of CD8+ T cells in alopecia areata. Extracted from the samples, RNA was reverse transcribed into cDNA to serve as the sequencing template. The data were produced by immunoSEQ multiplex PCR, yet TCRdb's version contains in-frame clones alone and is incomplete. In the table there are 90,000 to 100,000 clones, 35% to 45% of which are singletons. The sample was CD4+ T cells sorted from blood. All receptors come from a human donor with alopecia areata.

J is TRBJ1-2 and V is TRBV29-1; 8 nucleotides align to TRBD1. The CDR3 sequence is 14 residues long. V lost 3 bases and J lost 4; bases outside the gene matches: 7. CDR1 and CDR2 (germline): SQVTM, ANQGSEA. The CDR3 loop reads CSVEGRGRVYGYTF. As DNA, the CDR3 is TGCAGCGTTGAGGGCAGGGGGCGGGTCTATGGCTACACCTTC.

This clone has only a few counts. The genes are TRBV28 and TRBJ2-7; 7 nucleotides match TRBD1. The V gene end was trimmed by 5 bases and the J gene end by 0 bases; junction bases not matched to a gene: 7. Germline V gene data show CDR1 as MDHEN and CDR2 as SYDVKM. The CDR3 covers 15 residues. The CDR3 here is CASSQQGSSSYEQYF. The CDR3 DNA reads TGTGCCAGCAGTCAACAGGGGTCTAGCTCCTACGAGCAGTACTTC.

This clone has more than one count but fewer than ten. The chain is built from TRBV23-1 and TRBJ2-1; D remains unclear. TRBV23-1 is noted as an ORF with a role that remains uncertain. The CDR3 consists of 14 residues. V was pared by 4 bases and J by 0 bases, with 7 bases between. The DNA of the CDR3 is TGCGCCAGCAGTCGAGTCCGCTCCTACAATGAGCAGTTCTTC. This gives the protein CASSRVRSYNEQFF.

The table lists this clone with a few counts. The CDR3 loop reads CASSLAQTQNTGELFF. The CDR3 DNA sequence: TGTGCCAGCAGCTTGGCTCAGACTCAAAACACCGGGGAGCTGTTTTTT. The gene calls are TRBV5-4 and TRBJ2-2; D call uncertain. V lost 0 bases to trimming and J lost 2 bases, with 11 bases between them. Per the germline V gene, CDR1 is SGHNT and CDR2 is YYREEE (reference sequence). The CDR3 is made up of 16 amino acids.

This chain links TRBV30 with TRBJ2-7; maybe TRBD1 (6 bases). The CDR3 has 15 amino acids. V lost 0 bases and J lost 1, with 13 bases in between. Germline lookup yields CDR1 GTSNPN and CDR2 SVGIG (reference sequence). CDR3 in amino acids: CAWSVSGTHSYEQYF. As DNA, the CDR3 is TGTGCCTGGAGTGTATCAGGGACACATTCCTACGAGCAGTACTTC.

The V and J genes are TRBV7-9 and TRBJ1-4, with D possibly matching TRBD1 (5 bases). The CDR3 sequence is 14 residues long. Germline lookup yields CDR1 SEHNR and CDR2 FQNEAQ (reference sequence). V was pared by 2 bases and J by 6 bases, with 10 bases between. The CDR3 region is CASSLRRDDEKLFF. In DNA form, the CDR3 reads TGTGCCAGCAGCTTACGCCGGGACGATGAAAAACTGTTTTTT.

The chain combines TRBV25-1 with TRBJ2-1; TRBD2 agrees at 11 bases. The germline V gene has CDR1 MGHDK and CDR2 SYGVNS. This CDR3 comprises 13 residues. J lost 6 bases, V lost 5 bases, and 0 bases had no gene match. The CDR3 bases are TGTGCCAGCAGTACTAGCGGGAGCAATGAGCAGTTCTTC. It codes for CASSTSGSNEQFF. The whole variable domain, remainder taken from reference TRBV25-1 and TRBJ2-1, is EADIYQTPRYLVIGTGKKITLECSQTMGHDKMYWYQQDPGMELHLIHYSYGVNSTEKGDLSSESTVSRIRTEHFPLTLESARPSHTSQYLCASSTSGSNEQFFGPGTRLTVL.

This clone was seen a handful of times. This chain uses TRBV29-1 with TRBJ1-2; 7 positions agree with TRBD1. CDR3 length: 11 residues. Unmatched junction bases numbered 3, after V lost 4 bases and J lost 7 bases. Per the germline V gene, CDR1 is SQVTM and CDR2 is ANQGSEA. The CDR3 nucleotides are TGCAGCGTTGGGCAGGGGGGTGGCTACACCTTC. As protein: CSVGQGGGYTF.

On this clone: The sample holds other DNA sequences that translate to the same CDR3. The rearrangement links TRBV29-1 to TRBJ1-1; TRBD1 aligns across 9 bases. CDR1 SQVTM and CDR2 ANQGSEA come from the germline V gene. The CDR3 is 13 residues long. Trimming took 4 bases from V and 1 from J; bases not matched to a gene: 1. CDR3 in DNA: TGCAGCGTTGCGGGACAGGGGAACACTGAAGCTTTCTTT. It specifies CSVAGQGNTEAFF.

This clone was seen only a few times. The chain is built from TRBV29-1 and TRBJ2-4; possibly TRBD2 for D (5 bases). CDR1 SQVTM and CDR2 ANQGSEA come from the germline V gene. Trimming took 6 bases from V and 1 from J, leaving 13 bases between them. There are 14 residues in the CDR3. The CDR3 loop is CSVAETGAKNIQYF. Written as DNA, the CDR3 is TGCAGCGTAGCGGAAACGGGGGCCAAAAACATTCAGTACTTC.